These 20 T cell receptor beta chains originate from one sample sequenced in a study of immune heterogeneity within non-small cell lung tumors. CDR3 of TCR beta was amplified by multiplex PCR that used 32 V and 13 J primers. Using its own MiXCR run on the multiplex PCR reads, TCRdb lists one record per CDR3 protein. The data hold 1,500 to 2,000 distinct CDR3 sequences, with around 30% observed a single time. Bulk tumor genomic DNA, around 580 ng per sample, was used as template. Several far-apart biopsies were taken per primary tumor during surgery. The patients were newly diagnosed with non-small cell lung cancer, had not been treated, and had curative surgery. The sequenced sample consisted of lung tumor tissue. The receptors stem from a man in his 60s with non-small cell lung cancer.

This clonotype is categorized as medium-sized. CDR3 sequence (DNA): TGTGCCACCGCAAGATCCGGGACTAGCGGTAAGCAGTTCTTC. Its protein product is CATARSGTSGKQFF. The chain links TRBV24-1 to TRBJ2-1, with 11 bases that match TRBD2. Germline CDR1 and CDR2: KGHDR and SFDVKD. J lost 11 bases, V lost 9 bases, and 11 bases had no gene match. The CDR3 consists of 14 residues.

The chain joins TRBV6-5 to TRBJ2-2; TRBD1 aligns across 10 bases. J was trimmed by 5 bases and V by 5 bases; bases with no gene match: 5. Germline V lookup: CDR1 MNHEY, CDR2 SVGAGI. CDR3 size: 15 residues. The DNA for the CDR3 is TGTGCCAGCAGTCTCTCGGGACAGGGGACCGGGGAGCTGTTTTTT. It codes for CASSLSGQGTGELFF.

The V and J genes are TRBV7-2 and TRBJ2-2, with 7 bases that match TRBD2. The CDR3 consists of 14 residues. Losses at the gene ends were 5 bases for V and 2 bases for J; bases not matched to a gene: 2. From germline, CDR1 is SGHTA and CDR2 FQGNSA. DNA for the CDR3: TGTGCCAGCAGCCGGGACTACAACACCGGGGAGCTGTTTTTT. Amino acid sequence: CASSRDYNTGELFF.

There are a few counts of this clonotype. The rearrangement uses TRBV30 and TRBJ1-2; 8 nucleotides align to TRBD1. The junction had 11 bases not matched to a gene; V was cut back by 3 bases and J by 2 bases. The germline V gene encodes CDR1 GTSNPN and CDR2 SVGIG (reference sequence). The CDR3 has 16 amino acids. The CDR3 DNA follows: TGTGCCTGGAGCGGAGGACAGGGATCTCTGAACTATGGCTACACCTTC. Its protein product is CAWSGGQGSLNYGYTF.

This clonotype is classed as large. CDR3 coding DNA: TGTGCCAGTAGCGCGAAAAGGGATTCACCCCTCCACTTT. Translating gives CASSAKRDSPLHF. The V gene is TRBV19, the J gene TRBJ1-6; D call uncertain. The CDR3 has 13 residues. Trimming took off 6 bases at V and 8 bases at J, with 11 bases between the two ends. The V gene's germline CDR1 is LNHDA and CDR2 SQIVND (reference sequence).

This chain uses TRBV27 with TRBJ2-7, with 10 nucleotides matching TRBD2. Germline assignment: CDR1 MNHEY and CDR2 SMNVEV (reference sequence). V was clipped by 3 bases and J by 7 bases; unmatched bases: 9. The CDR3 totals 15 residues. CDR3 DNA sequence: TGTGCCAGCAGTTTGTTAGCGGGAGGATTGAGAGAGCAGTACTTC. Amino acid sequence: CASSLLAGGLREQYF.

With regard to this clonotype: At one boundary the junction diverges from the germline segment, which might be a read error. This chain uses TRBV18 with TRBJ2-7; no clear D. CDR1 is KGHSH and CDR2 is LQKENI in the germline V gene. This CDR3 has 15 amino acids. CDR3 DNA: TGTGCCAGCTCACCCGCTGGCGGAATAAACTACGAGAAGTACTTC. It codes for CASSPAGGINYEKYF. Using reference TRBV18 and TRBJ2-7 for the parts outside the CDR3, the full variable domain is NAGVMQNPRHLVRRRGQEARLRCSPMKGHSHVYWYRQLPEEGLKFMVYLQKENIIDESGMPKERFSAEFPKEGPSILRIQQVVRGDSAAYFCASSPAGGINYEKYFGPGTRLTVT.

This clonotype was seen once. This sequence may be a read error, since a much larger clone differs from it by one base. The chain uses TRBV27 and TRBJ2-7; weak D call: TRBD2 (6 bases). CDR3 size: 17 residues. CDR1 and CDR2 (germline): MNHEY, SMNVEV (reference sequence). V was pared by 11 bases and J by 9 bases, with 35 bases between. The CDR3: CADPPTARGIWRNGQYV. The DNA of the CDR3 is TGTGCCGACCCCCCAACAGCCCGGGGGATATGGAGGAACGGGCAGTACGTC.

The genes are TRBV9 and TRBJ2-1, with 7 bases that match TRBD1. This CDR3 region has 16 residues. V was pared by 1 base and J by 0 bases, with 4 bases of the junction left unmatched. Germline-derived CDR1 and CDR2 are SGDLS and YYNGEE. DNA for the CDR3: TGTGCCAGCAGCGTACGACAGGGTAGCTCCTACAATGAGCAGTTCTTC. Amino acids: CASSVRQGSSYNEQFF.

J is TRBJ1-1 and V is TRBV10-2; D might be TRBD1 (5 bases). The CDR3 covers 13 residues. CDR1 and CDR2 from the germline V gene are WSHSY and SAAADI. Deletions cut 4 bases from V and 3 bases from J, with 9 bases between. CDR3 coding DNA: TGCGCCAGCAGTGGACGGGGGGACACTGAAGCTTTCTTT. Translated: CASSGRGDTEAFF.

The table lists this clonotype with a few counts. A much bigger clone sits one base away, suggesting this may be a read error. The chain is built from TRBV6-1 and TRBJ1-3; 8 bases line up with TRBD1. The CDR3 is 15 amino acids. CDR1 and CDR2 (germline): MNHNS, SASEGT. V shed 4 bases, J shed 4 bases, and the junction held 6 bases outside the gene matches. CDR3 sequence reads: CASSVGTGTGNTIYF. CDR3 in DNA: TGTGCCAGCAGTGTCGGGACAGGAACAGGAAACACCATATATTTT.

By proportion, this clonotype is large. The rearrangement joins TRBV2 to TRBJ2-2; either TRBD1 or TRBD2 may fit D (5 bases each). Trimming removed 8 bases from V and 4 bases from J, with 14 bases in between. CDR1 SNHLY and CDR2 FYNNEI come from the germline V gene. This CDR3 has 14 amino acids. The CDR3 nucleotides are TGTGCCAGCTCGGGGCAGGGCGGCACCGGGGAGCTGTTTTTT. Protein product: CASSGQGGTGELFF.

This clonotype is labeled as hyperexpanded (1% or more). This chain joins TRBV12-3 or TRBV12-4 and TRBJ2-3; a weak D match, TRBD2 (6 bases). This CDR3 has 14 amino acids. Between the trimmed V and J ends, which lost 1 base and 5 bases, there was a span of 10 bases. The CDR3 protein is CASSLGLGEDTQYF. In DNA, the CDR3 is TGTGCCAGCAGTTTAGGACTAGGAGAAGATACGCAGTATTTT.

This clonotype is labeled medium-sized. The V call is TRBV11-2, the J call TRBJ1-2, with no clear D. The V and J ends lost 6 bases and 4 bases respectively, with 9 bases between them. The CDR3 totals 12 residues. Germline-derived CDR1 and CDR2 are SGHAT and FQNNGV. The CDR3 coding sequence is TGTGCCAGCAGGGGAAGGAGCTATGGCTACACCTTC. Its protein is CASRGRSYGYTF.

In its sample, this clonotype was seen a few times. The rearrangement joins TRBV6-1 to TRBJ2-7; possible D gene TRBD2, 5 bases. CDR1 MNHNS and CDR2 SASEGT come from the germline V gene. V was shortened by 0 bases and J by 4 bases, with 10 bases between the two germline ends. The CDR3 spans 14 residues. The CDR3 nucleotides are TGTGCCAGCAGTGAAGCGGGAGTCGGTTACGAGCAGTACGTC. This encodes CASSEAGVGYEQYV.

This clonotype is large. The chain couples TRBV6-1 to TRBJ2-1; D not certain. Germline CDR1 is MNHNS and CDR2 is SASEGT. V was clipped by 5 bases and J by 3 bases, with 14 bases between them. The CDR3 covers 15 residues. The CDR3 DNA sequence: TGTGCCAGCAGTCCCCGGCAGCCTAACTACAATGAGCAGTTCTTC. Its protein is CASSPRQPNYNEQFF.

V usage is TRBV7-2 and J usage is TRBJ2-1; TRBD2 agrees at 9 bases. V lost 6 bases and J lost 8; bases outside the gene matches: 5. The germline gives CDR1 SGHTA, CDR2 FQGNSA. The CDR3 loop spans 13 amino acids. CDR3 protein: CASRSGRTDEQFF. CDR3 sequence (DNA): TGTGCCAGCAGGAGCGGGAGGACCGATGAGCAGTTCTTC. The entire variable domain, with the rest obtained from reference TRBV7-2 and TRBJ2-1, is as follows: GAGVSQSPSNKVTEKGKDVELRCDPISGHTALYWYRQSLGQGLEFLIYFQGNSAPDKSGLPSDRFSAERTGGSVSTLTIQRTQQEDSAVYLCASRSGRTDEQFFGPGTRLTVL.

This clonotype has more than one count but fewer than ten. The chain links TRBV10-3 to TRBJ2-3; 10 positions match TRBD2. The CDR3 sequence is 15 residues long. Germline CDR1 is ENHRY and CDR2 is SYGVKD. The V gene end was trimmed by 11 bases and the J gene end by 1 base; junction bases not matched to a gene: 9. The CDR3 coding sequence is TGTGCCTCCACAGCCGGGACTAGCGGCACAGATACGCAGTATTTT. This translates into CASTAGTSGTDTQYF.

The genes are TRBV29-1 and TRBJ2-1; 10 nucleotides line up with TRBD2. V lost 2 bases and J lost 2; bases outside the gene matches: 6. CDR3 length: 16 amino acids. Germline V gene data show CDR1 as SQVTM and CDR2 as ANQGSEA. The CDR3 region is CSVESSGLAAYNEQFF. CDR3 sequence (DNA): TGCAGCGTTGAATCCTCCGGACTAGCGGCCTACAATGAGCAGTTCTTC.

The rearrangement links TRBV7-9 to TRBJ1-5, with 7 bases aligning to TRBD1. Germline assignment: CDR1 SEHNR and CDR2 FQNEAQ (reference sequence). The CDR3 runs to 14 residues. Trimming took 3 bases from V and 3 from J; bases not matched to a gene: 2. Written as DNA, the CDR3 is TGTGCCAGCAGCTTGGAGGGGGCCAATCAGCCCCAGCATTTT. This encodes CASSLEGANQPQHF.